One and the same sample provided the 15 T cell receptor beta chains below, sequenced in a study of spatial heterogeneity in lung cancer. TCRdb independently ran MiXCR on the 5' RACE reads; one entry per CDR3 protein. The repertoire includes about 78,000 distinct CDR3 sequences, about 7.8% of them detected once, and about 7% sits in the top ten. Noted time point: sample taken at primary tumor resection. The sequenced sample was PBMCs, obtained at surgery. These receptors were collected from a male donor with early-stage non-small cell lung cancer.

This clonotype showed up many times. The CDR3 nucleotides read TGTGCCATCATGGGGACAGGCGCCCCCCGCGAGCAGTACTTC. It is translated as CAIMGTGAPREQYF. This rearrangement joins TRBV10-3 to TRBJ2-7, with 8 bases that match TRBD1. Germline V gene lookup returns CDR1 ENHRY and CDR2 SYGVKD. The CDR3 sequence is 14 residues long. V trimming: 7 bases; J trimming: 6 bases; junction bases outside the gene matches: 11.

This clonotype was recorded many times. This chain connects TRBV7-2 to TRBJ1-2; D gene ambiguous. The V gene's germline CDR1 is SGHTA and CDR2 FQGNSA. The CDR3 length is 12 residues. The V end was cut by 8 bases, the J end by 2 bases, with 9 bases between. CDR3 residues: CASVATNYGYTF. The CDR3 DNA follows: TGTGCCAGCGTAGCTACCAACTATGGCTACACCTTC. The entire variable domain, with the rest obtained from reference TRBV7-2 and TRBJ1-2, is as follows: GAGVSQSPSNKVTEKGKDVELRCDPISGHTALYWYRQSLGQGLEFLIYFQGNSAPDKSGLPSDRFSAERTGGSVSTLTIQRTQQEDSAVYLCASVATNYGYTFGSGTRLTVV.

This rearrangement joins TRBV28 to TRBJ2-2, with D uncertain. Between the trimmed V and J ends, which lost 3 bases and 4 bases, there was a span of 15 bases. Germline CDR1 MDHEN, CDR2 SYDVKM. This CDR3 is built from 16 residues. The CDR3 DNA is TGTGCCAGCAGTTTCGACCTCAAGCCGGGCACCGGGGAGCTGTTTTTT. This codes for CASSFDLKPGTGELFF.

This clonotype has a handful of counts. The chain joins TRBV18 to TRBJ1-1, with a possible D match to TRBD1 (6 bases). The germline V gene has CDR1 KGHSH and CDR2 LQKENI. The CDR3 is made up of 15 amino acids. V shed 3 bases and J shed 4 bases, with 15 bases lying between them. The CDR3 protein is CASSPSLGGPTEAFF. Written as DNA, the CDR3 is TGTGCCAGCTCACCTTCGTTGGGGGGGCCCACTGAAGCTTTCTTT.

Ten or more counts support this clonotype. The CDR3 sequence is CASSLSRGLEQYF. CDR3 coding DNA: TGTGCCAGCAGTTTATCACGGGGCCTCGAGCAGTACTTC. The J gene is TRBJ2-7, the V gene TRBV27, with D possibly called TRBD1 or TRBD2 (5 bases each). The CDR3 extends over 13 amino acids. V was cut by 0 bases and J by 6 bases, with 9 bases left in between. CDR1 MNHEY and CDR2 SMNVEV come from the germline V gene (reference sequence).

The chain employs TRBV5-4 and TRBJ1-1, with a tentative D call TRBD1 (5 bases). Germline V gene sequence: CDR1 SGHNT, CDR2 YYREEE (reference sequence). The germline V and J ends were trimmed by 2 bases and 0 bases, with 11 bases remaining between them. The CDR3 runs to 15 residues. The CDR3 DNA reads as TGTGCCAGCAGCTTCCCGGGACTCCTGAACACTGAAGCTTTCTTT. This codes for CASSFPGLLNTEAFF.

This clonotype was counted at least ten times. This chain joins TRBV2 and TRBJ2-2; D gene ambiguous. CDR3 length: 12 amino acids. Trimming pared 7 bases from V and 8 bases from J, leaving 11 bases between. Germline values: CDR1 SNHLY, CDR2 FYNNEI. Here the CDR3 reads CASIRPPGELFF. The CDR3 bases are TGTGCCAGCATCAGGCCACCGGGGGAGCTGTTTTTT.

The chain employs TRBV6-5 and TRBJ2-1; TRBD2 agrees at 7 bases. Germline V lookup: CDR1 MNHEY, CDR2 SVGAGI. This CDR3 is 16 amino acids long. The V segment lost 0 bases and the J segment 7 bases; nucleotides outside the gene matches: 9. The CDR3 nucleotides read TGTGCCAGCAGTTACTCGGGGGGAGGGATGCGTAATGAGCAGTTCTTC. This codes for CASSYSGGGMRNEQFF.

This clonotype was detected ten times or more. This chain links TRBV7-9 with TRBJ1-4; TRBD1 might be the D (6 bases). CDR3 length equals 14 residues. The V gene lost 5 bases and the J gene lost 8 bases, with 15 bases spanning the gap. The germline CDR1 and CDR2 sequences are SEHNR and FQNEAQ (reference sequence). The CDR3 reads CASSATGSREKLFF. The CDR3 coding sequence is TGTGCCAGCAGCGCCACAGGGTCACGCGAAAAACTGTTTTTT.

This clonotype showed up many times. The genes are TRBV12-3 or TRBV12-4 and TRBJ1-2, with no clear D. The CDR3 sequence is 14 residues long. Trimming took off 6 bases at V and 4 bases at J, with 15 bases between the two ends. CDR3 in DNA: TGTGCCAGCAGCCCATCCACGGGGATCTATGGCTACACCTTC. This gives the protein CASSPSTGIYGYTF.

This clonotype was detected ten times or more. This sequence joins TRBV20-1 and TRBJ2-7; TRBD2 agrees at 7 bases. V dropped 0 bases and J dropped 3; count of bases not matched to a gene: 8. There are 15 residues in the CDR3. Germline V gives CDR1 DFQATT, CDR2 SNEGSKA (reference sequence). The CDR3 loop is CSARDPRGGSYEQYF. The CDR3 region has the DNA TGCAGTGCTAGAGATCCCCGCGGCGGGAGCTACGAGCAGTACTTC.

Only a few counts were recorded for this clonotype. V and J are TRBV20-1 and TRBJ1-6; 7 bases agree with TRBD1. CDR1 and CDR2 from the germline V gene are DFQATT and SNEGSKA (reference sequence). Trimming cost V 1 base and J 10 bases; bases outside gene matches: 7. The CDR3 sequence is 14 residues long. The CDR3 reads CSARGLGTDSPLHF. The CDR3 bases are TGCAGTGCTAGAGGTCTCGGGACAGACTCACCCCTCCACTTT.

This clonotype was found many times. This chain joins TRBV21-1 and TRBJ1-4; the table's D call of TRBD1 was not tested on the DNA. TRBV21-1 is marked as a pseudogene. This CDR3 has 9 amino acids. CDR3 sequence: CASSNPRLF. In DNA, the CDR3 is TGTGCCAGCAGCAACCCGCGCCTTTTT.

Ten or more counts support this clonotype. The genes are TRBV29-1 and TRBJ1-1; 7 bases fit TRBD1. CDR1 is SQVTM and CDR2 is ANQGSEA in the germline V gene. The CDR3 extends over 15 amino acids. V lost 6 bases, J lost 0 bases, and 10 bases stayed unmatched. This CDR3 is CSVRPGQHMNTEAFF. CDR3 bases: TGCAGCGTCCGACCGGGACAGCATATGAACACTGAAGCTTTCTTT. Using reference TRBV29-1 and TRBJ1-1 for the parts outside the CDR3, the full variable domain is SAVISQKPSRDICQRGTSLTIQCQVDSQVTMMFWYRQQPGQSLTLIATANQGSEATYESGFVIDKFPISRPNLTFSTLTVSNMSPEDSSIYLCSVRPGQHMNTEAFFGQGTRLTVV.

The V gene is TRBV4-2, the J gene TRBJ1-2, with 8 nucleotides matching TRBD1. Germline V CDR1 and CDR2: LGHNA, YNFKEQ. The V segment lost 5 bases and the J segment 1 base; nucleotides outside the gene matches: 9. The CDR3 runs to 16 residues. CDR3 sequence (DNA): TGTGCCAGCAGCGGCGAGTACAGGGGGGGTAACTATGGCTACACCTTC. Its translation: CASSGEYRGGNYGYTF.